Below, 9 T cell receptor beta chains from the same sample are listed, as sequenced in a study of Tregs in tolerant kidney transplant recipients. The repertoire was sequenced with immunoSEQ multiplex PCR; TCRdb's copy has only in-frame clones and lacks some. The table has about 100,000 clones, 93% seen once. Mixed chimerism was transient after nonmyeloablative marrow transplants from related graft donors. Sample: CD4+ T cells from blood (PBMCs), taken 12 months after the transplant. The source of these receptors is a human patient who received a combined kidney and bone marrow transplant. Some T cells may arise from the graft donor.

The V gene is TRBV5-4, the J gene TRBJ2-7, with D perhaps TRBD1 (5 bases). The CDR3 is 17 residues long. The V and J ends lost 1 base and 0 bases respectively, with 17 bases between them. Germline loops: CDR1 SGHNT, CDR2 YYREEE (reference sequence). CDR3 bases: TGTGCCAGCAGCTTGAGGGGCAGTGCTCGGTTCTCCTACGAGCAGTACTTC. This translates into CASSLRGSARFSYEQYF.

The J gene is TRBJ2-1, the V gene TRBV7-3; D might be TRBD1 (5 bases). The CDR3 runs to 16 residues. Germline loops: CDR1 SGHTA, CDR2 FQGTGA. V gave up 4 bases and J gave up 0 bases, with 13 bases separating them. CDR3 residues: CASSYWGASSYNEQFF. The CDR3, as DNA: TGTGCCAGCAGCTACTGGGGCGCCAGCTCCTACAATGAGCAGTTCTTC.

V and J are TRBV11-2 and TRBJ2-3, with 8 bases identical to TRBD2. CDR3 size: 12 residues. V dropped 5 bases and J dropped 6; count of bases not matched to a gene: 1. Germline values: CDR1 SGHAT, CDR2 FQNNGV. For the CDR3, the DNA is TGTGCCAGCAGCAAGCGGGAGGATACGCAGTATTTT. Protein sequence: CASSKREDTQYF.

The chain combines TRBV7-9 with TRBJ1-1; no clear D. The length of the CDR3 is 15 residues. Germline V lookup: CDR1 SEHNR, CDR2 FQNEAQ (reference sequence). V gave up 4 bases and J gave up 0 bases, with 12 bases separating them. The CDR3 reads CASSSNPTMNTEAFF. The DNA for the CDR3 is TGTGCCAGCAGCTCTAACCCAACCATGAACACTGAAGCTTTCTTT.

V is TRBV12-5 and J is TRBJ1-2; maybe TRBD1 (5 bases). Per germline, CDR1 LGHNT and CDR2 FRNRAP. The CDR3 spans 13 residues. Trimming pared 6 bases from V and 6 bases from J, leaving 14 bases between. DNA for the CDR3: TGTGCTAGTGGACTGAGTCCAGGGCATGGCTACACCTTC. Protein: CASGLSPGHGYTF.

Worth noting for this clone: Sequence at one end of the junction differs from germline and may be a read error. The same CDR3 is also encoded by other DNA sequences in this sample. V and J are TRBV7-2 and TRBJ1-6; a weak D match, TRBD1 (5 bases). CDR3 size: 15 residues. Germline V gene lookup returns CDR1 SGHTA and CDR2 FQGNSA. The chain's CDR3 is CASQHGGGYNSPLHF. The CDR3 DNA reads TGTGCCAGCCAGCACGGGGGAGGGTATAATTCCCCCCTCCACTTT.

V usage is TRBV7-6 and J usage is TRBJ1-1, with 7 bases identical to TRBD1. CDR3 length: 17 amino acids. The junction had 13 bases not matched to a gene; V was cut back by 5 bases and J by 1 base. CDR1 is SGHVS and CDR2 is FNYEAQ in the germline V gene. DNA for the CDR3: TGTGCCAGCAGCCCATTATACAGGGGCGTTAGGAACACTGAAGCTTTCTTT. This encodes CASSPLYRGVRNTEAFF. Full variable domain (outside the CDR3, taken from reference TRBV7-6 and TRBJ1-1): GAGVSQSPRYKVTKRGQDVALRCDPISGHVSLYWYRQALGQGPEFLTYFNYEAQQDKSGLPNDRFSAERPEGSISTLTIQRTEQRDSAMYRCASSPLYRGVRNTEAFFGQGTRLTVV.

The rearrangement joins TRBV7-8 to TRBJ2-1; a weak D match, TRBD2 (5 bases). Trimming shortened V by 1 base and J by 7 bases, and 14 bases separated the two germline ends. Germline CDR1 reads SGHVS; CDR2 reads FQNEAQ. The CDR3 contains 15 residues. The CDR3 sequence: CASSLGARVPNEQFF. The CDR3 coding sequence is TGTGCCAGCAGCTTAGGTGCGCGGGTACCAAATGAGCAGTTCTTC. Full variable domain (outside the CDR3, taken from reference TRBV7-8 and TRBJ2-1): GAGVSQSPRYKVAKRGQDVALRCDPISGHVSLFWYQQALGQGPEFLTYFQNEAQLDKSGLPSDRFFAERPEGSVSTLKIQRTQQEDSAVYLCASSLGARVPNEQFFGPGTRLTVL.

The J gene is TRBJ2-7, the V gene TRBV18; 8 nucleotides match TRBD1. CDR3 size: 13 residues. The ends lost 5 bases at V and 2 bases at J; junction bases unmatched: 2. CDR1 KGHSH and CDR2 LQKENI come from the germline V gene. CDR3 coding DNA: TGTGCCAGCTCAGGGACAGGCGCCTACGAGCAGTACTTC. Its translation: CASSGTGAYEQYF.